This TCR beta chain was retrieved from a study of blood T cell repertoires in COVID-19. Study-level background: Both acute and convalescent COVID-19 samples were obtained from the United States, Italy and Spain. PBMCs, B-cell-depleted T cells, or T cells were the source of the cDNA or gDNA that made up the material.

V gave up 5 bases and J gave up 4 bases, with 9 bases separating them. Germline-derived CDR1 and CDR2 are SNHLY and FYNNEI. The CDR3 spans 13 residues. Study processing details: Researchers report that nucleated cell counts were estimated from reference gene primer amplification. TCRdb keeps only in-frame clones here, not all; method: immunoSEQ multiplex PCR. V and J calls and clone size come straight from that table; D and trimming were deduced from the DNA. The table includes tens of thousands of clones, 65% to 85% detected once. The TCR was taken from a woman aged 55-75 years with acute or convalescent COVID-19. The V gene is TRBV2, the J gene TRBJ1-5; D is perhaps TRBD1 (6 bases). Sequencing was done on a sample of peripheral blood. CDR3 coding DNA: TGTGCCAGCAGTCCACAGGGAAATCAGCCCCAGCATTTT. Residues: CASSPQGNQPQHF.